These T cell receptor beta chains were read from a single sample in a study of control samples from healthy donors and cancer patients. TCRdb's copy holds only in-frame clones and misses some; the assay was immunoSEQ multiplex PCR. The table includes some 150,000 clones, around 94% detected once. The sample was blood. These TCRs come from a man aged 40-49 years in good health. The CDR3 runs from the conserved cysteine through the conserved F or W. Fields, in order: CDR3 DNA, CDR3 protein, clone size, V gene, J gene, D gene. The D gene is left open where the match is weak. Size values are once, few and many counts, or a class for expanded clones, and some rows have none.

TGTGCCAGCAGCTTAATAGGGAGGGACGAGCAGTACTTC	CASSLIGRDEQYF	-	TRBV11-2	TRBJ2-7	TRBD2
TGTGCCAGCAGCGCCGGGGGAGGTGAGCAGTTCTTC	CASSAGGGEQFF	-	TRBV9	TRBJ2-1	-
TGTGCCAGCAGCTTAGTTCAGGTCCCATTGCCCGGGGAGCTGTTTTTT	CASSLVQVPLPGELFF	-	TRBV7-6	TRBJ2-2	-
TGTGCCAGCAGCTCCTTTCGGGACGAGGAGAATGAGCAGCTCTTC	CASSSFRDEENEQLF	-	TRBV11-1	TRBJ2-1	-
TGTGCCAGTAGTATAGGAGGGCATTTCTATCAGCCCCAGCATTTT	CASSIGGHFYQPQHF	-	TRBV19	TRBJ1-5	-
TGTGCCACCAGTGATAGACAGGGGAGCAATCAGCCCCAGCATTTT	CATSDRQGSNQPQHF	-	TRBV24-1	TRBJ1-5	TRBD1
TGTGCCAGCAGTTACGGGACAGGGGGGAACTATGGCTACACCTTC	CASSYGTGGNYGYTF	-	TRBV6-2/TRBV6-3	TRBJ1-2	TRBD1
TGTGCCAGCAGCCGAAAGGAGCGGTCGGATACGCAGTATTTT	CASSRKERSDTQYF	-	TRBV5-4	TRBJ2-3	-
TGTGCCAGTAGTATAGTCGGGGCAAACACTGAAGCTTTCTTT	CASSIVGANTEAFF	-	TRBV19	TRBJ1-1	-
TGTGCCAGCAGCGTAGCTGGGAGTAACACTGAAGCTTTCTTT	CASSVAGSNTEAFF	-	TRBV9	TRBJ1-1	-
TGTGCCAGCAGCCCACTCACCGATCAGAGAAACACTGAAGCTTTCTTT	CASSPLTDQRNTEAFF	-	TRBV5-4	TRBJ1-1	-
TGTGCCAGCAGCGTAGCTGGCGGAGACAATCAGCCCCAGCATTTT	CASSVAGGDNQPQHF	-	TRBV9	TRBJ1-5	-
TGTGCCATCAGTACGTCGGACAGGGATAACACTGAAGCTTTCTTT	CAISTSDRDNTEAFF	-	TRBV10-3	TRBJ1-1	TRBD1
TGTGCCAGCAGCTTAACTTTCGACAGGGGGGCGAATGAGCAGTTCTTC	CASSLTFDRGANEQFF	-	TRBV7-3	TRBJ2-1	TRBD1
TGTGCCAGCAGCTTGATCCAGGGAGGAACGACTGAAGCTTTCTTT	CASSLIQGGTTEAFF	-	TRBV5-4	TRBJ1-1	-
TGTGCCAGCGTGCAAGGGCAGCACAGCTATGGCTACACCTTC	CASVQGQHSYGYTF	-	TRBV6-6	TRBJ1-2	-
TGTGCCAGCAGCTTAGTGGCGGGAGAGTCCACAGATACGCAGTATTTT	CASSLVAGESTDTQYF	-	TRBV7-9	TRBJ2-3	TRBD2
TGTGCCAGCAGCTTAGTCAGCTCTGGGGCCAACGTCCTGACTTTC	CASSLVSSGANVLTF	once	TRBV7-9	TRBJ2-6	-
TGTGCCAGCAGTGAAATCCCACGGGATAGGGGGCTTCGATCACCCCTCCACTTT	CASSEIPRDRGLRSPLHF	-	TRBV6-1	TRBJ1-6	TRBD1
TGTGCCAGCGGGTCAGGGTGGATAGCGTACCAAGAGACCCAGTACTTC	CASGSGWIAYQETQYF	-	TRBV7-3	TRBJ2-5	-
TGTGCCAGCTCACCGGGCGGTGCGGGTGGCGAGCAGTACTTC	CASSPGGAGGEQYF	once	TRBV18	TRBJ2-7	-
TGTGCCAGCAGCGGCCAGACGGGGGTGAGCACTGAAGCTTTCTTT	CASSGQTGVSTEAFF	-	TRBV9	TRBJ1-1	-
TGCGCCAGCAGCCTTTCTCAAGGAGGGGACAGGCCTCCCTACGAGCAGTACTTC	CASSLSQGGDRPPYEQYF	-	TRBV4-3	TRBJ2-7	TRBD1
TGTGCCAGCAGCTTCGTTACAGAGGGAGCTTTCTTT	CASSFVTEGAFF	-	TRBV5-6	TRBJ1-1	-
TGTGCCAGCAGCCATAGCGATCATGACCCCAGCGGGCAGTTCTTC	CASSHSDHDPSGQFF	-	TRBV3-1/TRBV3-2	TRBJ2-1	-
TGTGCCAGCAGCGTAGCAGCATCAGCGCGTTCACCCCTCCACTTT	CASSVAASARSPLHF	-	TRBV9	TRBJ1-6	-
TGTGCCAGCAGGCCGACTAGTTACAATGAGCAGTTCTTC	CASRPTSYNEQFF	-	TRBV2	TRBJ2-1	-
TGTGCCAGCAGAACGGACTACCTATCCTACAATGAGCAGTTCTTC	CASRTDYLSYNEQFF	-	TRBV11-1	TRBJ2-1	-
TGTGCCAGCAGCCAACCAGGGACAGGGTCAGATACGCAGTATTTT	CASSQPGTGSDTQYF	-	TRBV4-2	TRBJ2-3	TRBD1
TGTGCCAGCAGTCCTATCTCGGGCCTCTATGGCTACACCTTC	CASSPISGLYGYTF	-	TRBV14	TRBJ1-2	-
TGTGCCAGCACCACGCCCCGGGGCTGGATGTACACCGGGGAGCTGTTTTTT	CASTTPRGWMYTGELFF	-	TRBV27	TRBJ2-2	-
TGTGCCAGCAGATCCGGACAGCTCTATGGCTACACCTTC	CASRSGQLYGYTF	-	TRBV28	TRBJ1-2	-
TGTGCCAGCAGTTTACACAGGGGAGGCTACAATGAGCAGTTCTTC	CASSLHRGGYNEQFF	-	TRBV27	TRBJ2-1	-
TGTGCCAGCAGCTTTTTTGGGGGACCTGAAGCTTTCTTT	CASSFFGGPEAFF	-	TRBV7-9	TRBJ1-1	-
TGTGCCAGCAGTTTATGGACAGGGGGTTCCTACGAGCAGTACTTC	CASSLWTGGSYEQYF	-	TRBV27	TRBJ2-7	TRBD1
TGTGCCAGCAGCTTAGCGGGACAGGGGAAGGTCGGGGAGCTGTTTTTT	CASSLAGQGKVGELFF	-	TRBV7-2	TRBJ2-2	TRBD1
TGTGCCAGCAACCCTAGCCCCCACGAAGTAAGCGATGGCTACACCTTC	CASNPSPHEVSDGYTF	-	TRBV7-9	TRBJ1-2	-
TGCGCCAGCAGCCAAGCTCCCTCCGGGACAGGGGTGGGAGATACGCAGTATTTT	CASSQAPSGTGVGDTQYF	-	TRBV4-1	TRBJ2-3	TRBD1
TGTGCCAGCCGAGGAGGGGCCAACCAAGAGACCCAGTACTTC	CASRGGANQETQYF	-	TRBV28	TRBJ2-5	-
TGTGCCAGCAGTGAATTATTGGCTAGGCCGGACTACGAGCAGTACTTC	CASSELLARPDYEQYF	-	TRBV2	TRBJ2-7	-
TGTGCCAGCAGCTTAGTTTGGCAGGGGAGCACTGAAGCTTTCTTT	CASSLVWQGSTEAFF	-	TRBV7-9	TRBJ1-1	-
TGTGCCAGCAGTTCGTACGGGACAGCCTACGAGCAGTACTTC	CASSSYGTAYEQYF	-	TRBV6-2/TRBV6-3	TRBJ2-7	TRBD1
TGTGCCAGCAGCAAAGAGGGCCAGCGGGGCGAGACCCAGTACTTC	CASSKEGQRGETQYF	once	TRBV21-1	TRBJ2-5	-
TGTGCCAGCTCACCAAGCGGGAACACAGATACGCAGTATTTT	CASSPSGNTDTQYF	-	TRBV18	TRBJ2-3	TRBD2
TGTGCCAGCGCGATGGACTTGAACACCGGGGAGCTGTTTTTT	CASAMDLNTGELFF	-	TRBV5-4	TRBJ2-2	-
TGTGCCGCCTCCTCTAGTAGCGGAGGGGGCACCGGGGAGCTGTTTTTT	CAASSSSGGGTGELFF	-	TRBV6-6	TRBJ2-2	-
TGTGCCAGCACCTCCCCGGCAGGAGAGACCCAGTACTTC	CASTSPAGETQYF	-	TRBV5-6	TRBJ2-5	-
TGTGCCAGCAGTTTAACAGGGGGCAAGAGCAATCAGCCCCAGCATTTT	CASSLTGGKSNQPQHF	-	TRBV6-2/TRBV6-3	TRBJ1-5	TRBD1
TGCGCCAGCAGCCACCGGATAGCGAGTTACGAGCAGTACTTC	CASSHRIASYEQYF	-	TRBV4-1	TRBJ2-7	-
TGCGCCAGCAGTGAGTCAAAGGACGCCCAAGAGACCCAGTACTTC	CASSESKDAQETQYF	-	TRBV10-1	TRBJ2-5	-
TGTGCCAGCAGCGTAGTTGGGGGCGGTAATGAGCAGTTCTTC	CASSVVGGGNEQFF	-	TRBV9	TRBJ2-1	-
TGTGCCAGCAGCCCCGCCAGCAATCAGCCCCAGCATTTT	CASSPASNQPQHF	-	TRBV7-9	TRBJ1-5	-